Given below is one TCR beta chain in context. Its target is not known. Looked up from germline, CDR1 is SGDLS and CDR2 is YYNGEE. Trimming removed 0 bases from V and 6 bases from J, with 7 bases in between. The CDR3 sequence is 13 residues long. This sample stems from a study of cytomegalovirus exposure and HLA in healthy donors. Study outcomes and limitations: Some V segments, including TRBV6-2 and TRBV6-3, were excluded as indistinguishable. Reports described diagnosis of cytomegalovirus status by the classifier as highly specific and sensitive.

PCR primers comprised 60 Vbeta and 13 Jbeta primers. Repertoires were generated with immunoSEQ multiplex PCR, while TCRdb's copy carries only in-frame clones and drops some. This sample has fewer than 140,000 clones; 75% to 85% occur once, and the top ten carry approximately 1.5%. Sequences were obtained from PBMCs. The chain joins TRBV9 to TRBJ2-1, with D uncertain. This TCR was recovered from a middle-aged man in good health and CMV-seronegative. CDR3 sequence (DNA): TGTGCCAGCAGCGTAGGGCGGAGCAATGAGCAGTTCTTC. This gives the protein CASSVGRSNEQFF. Full variable domain (rest looked up from reference TRBV9 and TRBJ2-1): DSGVTQTPKHLITATGQRVTLRCSPRSGDLSVYWYQQSLDQGLQFLIQYYNGEERAKGNILERFSAQQFPDLHSELNLSSLELGDSALYFCASSVGRSNEQFFGPGTRLTVL.